A single TCR beta chain is shown here with its context. What antigen it recognizes has not been identified. No base quality values were provided; no much bigger clone lies one nucleotide off. The data were taken from a study of T cell responses to AZD1222 COVID-19 vaccine (dated by TCRdb to about 2021). Turning to the overall study: A total of over 230 trial participants underwent TCR sequencing, of whom some 210 received two doses of AZD1222 and about 25 received two doses of the MenACWY control vaccine. Trial participants were enrolled by age into 18-55, 56-69 and 70-plus year subgroups, with 148, 28 and 57 TCR-sequenced participants respectively.

The CDR3 regions of human TCRbeta chains were analyzed by immunosequencing. Processing in the source paper ran as follows. Repertoire TCRs were checked for matches against a reference library of SARS-CoV-2-specific TCRs that had been generated using the MIRA antigen-specificity platform. Breadth was defined as the fraction of unique TCRs that were SARS-CoV-2-associated, and depth was defined as the fraction of total T cells that were SARS-CoV-2-associated. Using the MIRA data, every spike-specific TCR was mapped to the spike region that the TCR reacted to and assigned to either a CD4 or a CD8 class. Log10-transformed breadth and depth values were compared by one-way ANOVA with Sidak's multiple comparisons tests. TCRdb stores this immuneACCESS table with in-frame sequences only. Part of the clones is absent; in the studies checked, under half of the shortfall reflects unresolved V genes, and no reason is known for the rest. The D gene and trimming were derived from the DNA, and the V and J assignments and clone size from that table. This sample comprises 100,000 or so clones, more than 70% of them detected only once. Roughly a tenth of the sample comes from the top ten.

Taken with the paper, the label for time point translates to: about 28 days (+/-7) after the second vaccine dose. AZD1222 recipients whose second dose came at about 4 weeks and those whose second dose came at about 12 weeks were combined into one group, since spike-specific TCR depth and breadth did not differ between the two schedules. Vaccinee samples came from UK trials COV001 and COV002, including a single-blind randomized controlled phase 2/3 trial of AZD1222 (ChAdOx1 nCoV-19) in healthy adults. For TCRbeta chain sequencing, PBMC samples from trial participants were taken at day 0 and at day 28 after the second dose. Overall study results and their limits: CD4 TCRs associated with the vaccine covered the entire spike protein, and the dominant responses were in regions 160-218 and 743-854. Conclusions about previously exposed vaccinees are limited, since just six AZD1222 recipients were seropositive for SARS-CoV-2 at baseline. Participants were mostly white British and included more females than males, and it was suggested by the authors that clonal diversity may have been underestimated. After two AZD1222 doses, spike-specific TCR breadth and depth were significantly higher than at day 0 and than in MenACWY recipients. Reportedly, almost half of the unique spike-specific TCRs recognized epitopes lying outside the regions that are mutated in the B.1.351 and B.1.1.7 variants. Because no day 14 peak-response samples were available, the repertoires could be characterized only after the peak T cell response. The 56-69-year group was small, and its depth increase did not reach significance, likely because of low power.

The sequence came from an adult who received the AZD1222 COVID-19 vaccine. Sequences were derived from peripheral blood, sampled 28 days after the second AZD1222 dose.

The DNA sequence is as follows: TGTGCCAGCAGCCCTCAACAGGGGGCAGGCACTGAAGCTTTCTTT. It translates to CASSPQQGAGTEAFF. The chain is assembled from TRBV7-3 and TRBJ1-1, and 9 junctional nucleotides match TRBD1. The CDR3 numbers 15 residues from cysteine through phenylalanine. The DNA shown is the 45-base CDR3, in frame from base 1. V ends up 5 bases short and J 4 bases short, with an unmatched junction base count of 8. The germline V gene gives CDR1 as SGHTA and CDR2 as FQGTGA.